This entry concerns a single T cell receptor (beta chain). The sample carries other DNA sequences with the same CDR3. Recruitment covered under 25 US areas and drew participants whose ages spanned about 18 to 90 years. Participant-given clinical history determined each cohort assignment. Recovery meant two consecutive negative NP/OP PCR tests, professional clearance, or resolved symptoms. Germline lookup yields CDR1 SEHNR and CDR2 FQNEAQ (reference sequence). The CDR3 has 17 amino acids. V lost 4 bases, J lost 3 bases, and 6 bases stayed unmatched. In the original processing: Nucleated cell number was recorded as an estimate derived from reference gene primer amplification. Libraries were prepared by immunoSEQ multiplex PCR; TCRdb keeps only in-frame clonotypes and omits some of them. The V and J calls and clone size were taken over from that table, and D and trimming were inferred from the DNA. The sample consists of under 200,000 clones, 89% of them appearing once.

This sample is drawn from a study of blood T cell repertoires in COVID-19. Sequenced: PBMCs or T cells enriched from blood (not recorded which). The chain uses TRBV7-9 and TRBJ2-1; 13 positions match TRBD2. This TCR was recovered from a woman aged 18-29 years who had recovered from COVID-19. CDR3 sequence (DNA): TGTGCCAGCAGCTCCGGAGGACTAGCGGGGGTCTACAATGAGCAGTTCTTC. Amino acid sequence: CASSSGGLAGVYNEQFF.